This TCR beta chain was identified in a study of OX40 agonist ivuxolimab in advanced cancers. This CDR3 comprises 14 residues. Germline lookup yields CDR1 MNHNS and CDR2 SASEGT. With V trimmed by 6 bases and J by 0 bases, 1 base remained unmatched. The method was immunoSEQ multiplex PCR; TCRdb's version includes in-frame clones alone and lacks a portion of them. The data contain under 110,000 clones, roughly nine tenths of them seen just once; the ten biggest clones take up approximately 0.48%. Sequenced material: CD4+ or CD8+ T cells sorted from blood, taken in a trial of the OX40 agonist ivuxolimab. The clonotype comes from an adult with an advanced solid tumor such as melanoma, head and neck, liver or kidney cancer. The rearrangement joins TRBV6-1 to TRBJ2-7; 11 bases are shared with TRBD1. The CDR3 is CASRGTGGSYEQYF. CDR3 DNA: TGTGCCAGCAGGGGGACAGGGGGCTCCTACGAGCAGTACTTC.